Described below is a single TCR beta chain sequence and its context. The data were taken from a study of long-term antiretroviral therapy in people with HIV. A v3.0 immunoSEQ assay was performed at survey level. Clones were read by immunoSEQ multiplex PCR, and TCRdb kept only the in-frame ones, dropping some. This table holds some 18,000 clones, 65% to 85% found once. This CDR3 has 15 amino acids. The trim removed 11 bases at V and 0 bases at J, leaving 7 bases unmatched. Germline CDR1 and CDR2: SNHLY and FYNNEI. V is TRBV2 and J is TRBJ1-3; 10 positions match TRBD1. The receptor's source is a woman in her late teens or twenties with HIV. The material was unsorted PBMCs, obtained 0.6 years after starting antiretroviral therapy. The DNA for the CDR3 is TGTGCCTGCACCGGGACAGGGGTCTCTGGAAACACCATATATTTT. Its translation: CACTGTGVSGNTIYF.